The next 2 T cell receptor beta chains were all read from a single sample in a study of T-cell reconstitution after alpha-beta-depleted transplantation in children. The authors prepared the TCRbeta library with unique molecular identifiers. TCRdb redid the calling of the PCR reads with MiXCR, one entry per CDR3 protein. The sample lists approximately 640,000 distinct CDR3 sequences; around 17% were seen once. Specimen: PBMCs from the stem cell graft donor, collected from the stem cell graft. These receptors all stem from a human donor who donated a stem cell graft to a child with acute myeloid leukemia.

Written as DNA, the CDR3 is TGTGCCAGCAGCTCCAGACTAGCGTCAAGCACAGATACGCAGTATTTT. This sequence encodes CASSSRLASSTDTQYF. This rearrangement joins TRBV7-8 to TRBJ2-3, with 8 bases identical to TRBD2. The CDR3 loop spans 16 amino acids. The trim removed 4 bases at V and 0 bases at J, leaving 6 bases unmatched. Germline V gene lookup returns CDR1 SGHVS and CDR2 FQNEAQ.

Comments on this clonotype: As the CDR3 is not closed by the conserved phenylalanine or tryptophan, this likely results from a read error. The rearrangement links TRBV5-1 to TRBJ1-1, with a tentative D call TRBD1 (6 bases). The CDR3 contains 15 residues. CDR1 SGHRS and CDR2 YFSETQ come from the germline V gene. V lost 7 bases to trimming and J lost 1 base, with 17 bases between them. The CDR3 reads CASDKGGDSNTEAFS. The DNA of the CDR3 is TGCGCCAGCGACAAGGGGGGTGACTCGAACACTGAAGCTTTCTCT.